This is a list of T cell receptor beta chains from one sample in a study of T-cell reconstitution after alpha-beta-depleted transplantation in children. TCRdb itself ran the PCR reads through MiXCR, one entry per CDR3 protein. Of about 120,000 distinct CDR3 sequences in the sample, 20% to 25% were seen once. Here the sequenced sample was PBMCs, mostly from graft donor cells, taken 180 days after TCRalphabeta/CD19-depleted stem cell transplant. Receptor source: a male patient aged 2 to 10 who had a stem cell transplant for chronic granulomatous disease, so the T cells may come from the graft donor. Each CDR3 is given with its conserved first and last residue. The order of the fields is CDR3 protein, CDR3 DNA, clone size, D gene, CDR3 length, J gene, V gene. A D gene is named only where the DNA matches it firmly. The size field is filled for only some rows; it gives once, few, many or a size class.

CDR3 protein: CASSWGGPPYEQYF; CDR3 DNA: TGTGCCAGCAGTTGGGGAGGGCCACCATACGAGCAGTACTTC; clone size: many; D gene: TRBD2; CDR3 length: 14; J gene: TRBJ2-7; V gene: TRBV27
CDR3 protein: CASSLPAGRSYEQYF; CDR3 DNA: TGCGCCAGCAGCCTTCCGGCCGGTCGGTCCTACGAGCAGTACTTC; clone size: few; D gene: .; CDR3 length: 15; J gene: TRBJ2-7; V gene: TRBV5-1
CDR3 protein: CSAFDGEQFF; CDR3 DNA: TGCAGTGCTTTCGACGGGGAGCAGTTCTTC; clone size: many; D gene: .; CDR3 length: 10; J gene: TRBJ2-1; V gene: TRBV20-1
CDR3 protein: CSARISGITDTQYF; CDR3 DNA: TGCAGTGCTAGGATTAGCGGGATAACAGATACGCAGTATTTT; clone size: .; D gene: TRBD2; CDR3 length: 14; J gene: TRBJ2-3; V gene: TRBV20-1
CDR3 protein: CASKGGLGETQYF; CDR3 DNA: TGTGCCAGCAAGGGTGGGCTAGGAGAGACCCAGTACTTC; clone size: .; D gene: .; CDR3 length: 13; J gene: TRBJ2-5; V gene: TRBV2
CDR3 protein: CASSPWTGGYEQFF; CDR3 DNA: TGCGCCAGCAGCCCTTGGACAGGGGGTTATGAGCAGTTCTTC; clone size: few; D gene: TRBD1; CDR3 length: 14; J gene: TRBJ2-1; V gene: TRBV5-1
CDR3 protein: CSVGTSGRDKDTQYF; CDR3 DNA: TGCAGCGTTGGGACTAGCGGGAGGGACAAAGATACGCAGTATTTT; clone size: many; D gene: TRBD2; CDR3 length: 15; J gene: TRBJ2-3; V gene: TRBV29-1
CDR3 protein: CSARVQGVYRNTEAFF; CDR3 DNA: TGCAGTGCTAGGGTACAGGGGGTGTACAGGAACACTGAAGCTTTCTTT; clone size: many; D gene: TRBD1; CDR3 length: 16; J gene: TRBJ1-1; V gene: TRBV20-1
CDR3 protein: CSIRDSPKEQFF; CDR3 DNA: TGCAGCATCCGGGACTCCCCAAAAGAGCAGTTCTTC; clone size: .; D gene: .; CDR3 length: 12; J gene: TRBJ2-1; V gene: TRBV29-1
CDR3 protein: CASSFVGLAGDPTYEQYF; CDR3 DNA: TGCGCCAGCAGCTTTGTCGGGCTAGCGGGAGATCCTACCTACGAGCAGTACTTC; clone size: .; D gene: TRBD2; CDR3 length: 18; J gene: TRBJ2-7; V gene: TRBV5-1
CDR3 protein: CASSFGRSTDTQYF; CDR3 DNA: TGTGCCAGCAGTTTCGGACGGAGCACAGATACGCAGTATTTT; clone size: many; D gene: .; CDR3 length: 14; J gene: TRBJ2-3; V gene: TRBV12-3/TRBV12-4
CDR3 protein: CASRGLAAYEQYF; CDR3 DNA: TGTGCCAGCAGGGGGCTAGCCGCCTACGAGCAGTACTTC; clone size: many; D gene: .; CDR3 length: 13; J gene: TRBJ2-7; V gene: TRBV6-2/TRBV6-3
CDR3 protein: CASSLNRGRSYEQYF; CDR3 DNA: TGTGCCAGCAGTTTAAACAGGGGGCGAAGCTACGAGCAGTACTTC; clone size: many; D gene: TRBD1; CDR3 length: 15; J gene: TRBJ2-7; V gene: TRBV12-3/TRBV12-4
CDR3 protein: CASSFKRGGTGELFF; CDR3 DNA: TGTGCCAGCAGTTTCAAGAGGGGCGGCACCGGGGAGCTGTTTTTT; clone size: few; D gene: .; CDR3 length: 15; J gene: TRBJ2-2; V gene: TRBV12-3/TRBV12-4
CDR3 protein: CASSLILGNTEAFF; CDR3 DNA: TGTGCCAGCAGCCTCATATTGGGGAACACTGAAGCTTTCTTT; clone size: many; D gene: .; CDR3 length: 14; J gene: TRBJ1-1; V gene: TRBV7-9
CDR3 protein: CSASGLPSRTDTQYF; CDR3 DNA: TGCAGTGCTTCGGGACTCCCGAGCCGCACAGATACGCAGTATTTT; clone size: .; D gene: .; CDR3 length: 15; J gene: TRBJ2-3; V gene: TRBV20-1
CDR3 protein: CSAREGLDPYTQYF; CDR3 DNA: TGCAGTGCTAGAGAGGGACTAGACCCCTATACGCAGTATTTT; clone size: .; D gene: TRBD2; CDR3 length: 14; J gene: TRBJ2-3; V gene: TRBV20-1
CDR3 protein: CASSPDGITDTQYF; CDR3 DNA: TGCGCCAGCAGCCCGGACGGTATCACAGATACGCAGTATTTT; clone size: many; D gene: .; CDR3 length: 14; J gene: TRBJ2-3; V gene: TRBV5-1
CDR3 protein: CASSWQGALNTEAFF; CDR3 DNA: TGTGCCAGCAGCTGGCAGGGAGCCTTGAACACTGAAGCTTTCTTT; clone size: .; D gene: .; CDR3 length: 15; J gene: TRBJ1-1; V gene: TRBV11-1
CDR3 protein: CASTHLAFSSGELFF; CDR3 DNA: TGTGCCAGCACTCATCTAGCCTTTTCGTCCGGGGAGCTGTTTTTT; clone size: .; D gene: .; CDR3 length: 15; J gene: TRBJ2-2; V gene: TRBV27
CDR3 protein: CATRGEADTQYF; CDR3 DNA: TGTGCCACCAGAGGAGAGGCAGATACGCAGTATTTT; clone size: few; D gene: .; CDR3 length: 12; J gene: TRBJ2-3; V gene: TRBV24-1
CDR3 protein: CASTARGRYEQYF; CDR3 DNA: TGTGCCAGCACAGCGCGGGGGCGGTACGAGCAGTACTTC; clone size: .; D gene: .; CDR3 length: 13; J gene: TRBJ2-7; V gene: TRBV28
CDR3 protein: CASSKGPSSSYNSPLHF; CDR3 DNA: TGTGCCAGCAGCAAGGGACCCTCGAGCTCCTATAATTCACCCCTCCACTTT; clone size: many; D gene: .; CDR3 length: 17; J gene: TRBJ1-6; V gene: TRBV5-5
CDR3 protein: CSARDLAAANYGYTF; CDR3 DNA: TGCAGTGCTAGAGATCTCGCAGCCGCTAACTATGGCTACACCTTC; clone size: few; D gene: .; CDR3 length: 15; J gene: TRBJ1-2; V gene: TRBV20-1
CDR3 protein: CASSPAPTMSQEQFF; CDR3 DNA: TGTGCCAGCTCACCGGCACCTACAATGAGCCAGGAGCAGTTCTTC; clone size: many; D gene: .; CDR3 length: 15; J gene: TRBJ2-1; V gene: TRBV18